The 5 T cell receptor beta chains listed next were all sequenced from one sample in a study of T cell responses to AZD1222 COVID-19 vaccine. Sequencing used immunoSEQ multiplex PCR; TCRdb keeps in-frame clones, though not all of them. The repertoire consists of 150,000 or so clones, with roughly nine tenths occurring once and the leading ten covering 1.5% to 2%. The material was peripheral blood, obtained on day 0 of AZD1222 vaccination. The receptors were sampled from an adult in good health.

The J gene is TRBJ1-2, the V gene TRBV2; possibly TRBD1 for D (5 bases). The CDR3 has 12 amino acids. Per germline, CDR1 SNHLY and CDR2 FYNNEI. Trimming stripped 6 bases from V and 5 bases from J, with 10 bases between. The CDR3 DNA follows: TGTGCCAGCAGGGAGGACAATTATGGCTACACCTTC. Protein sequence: CASREDNYGYTF. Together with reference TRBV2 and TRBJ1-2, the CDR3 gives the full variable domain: EPEVTQTPSHQVTQMGQEVILRCVPISNHLYFYWYRQILGQKVEFLVSFYNNEISEKSEIFDDQFSVERPDGSNFTLKIRSTKLEDSAMYFCASREDNYGYTFGSGTRLTVV.

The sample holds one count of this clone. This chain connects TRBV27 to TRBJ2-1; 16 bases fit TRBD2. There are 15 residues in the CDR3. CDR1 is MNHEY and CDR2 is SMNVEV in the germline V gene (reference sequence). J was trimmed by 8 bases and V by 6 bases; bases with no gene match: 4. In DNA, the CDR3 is TGTGCCAGCAGACCCGGGACTAGCGGGAGGGATGAGCAGTTCTTC. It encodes CASRPGTSGRDEQFF.

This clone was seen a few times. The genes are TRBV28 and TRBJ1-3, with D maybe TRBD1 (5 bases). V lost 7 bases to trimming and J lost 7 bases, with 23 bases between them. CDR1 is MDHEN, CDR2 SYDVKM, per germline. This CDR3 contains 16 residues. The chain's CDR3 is CASTKNQGLRWNTIYF. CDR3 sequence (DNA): TGTGCCAGCACCAAGAACCAGGGCCTTAGGTGGAACACCATATATTTT.

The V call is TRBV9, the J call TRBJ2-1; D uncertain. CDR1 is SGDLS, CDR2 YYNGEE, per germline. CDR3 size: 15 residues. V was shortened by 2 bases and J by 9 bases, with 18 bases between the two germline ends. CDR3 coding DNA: TGTGCCAGCAGCGTGGGTTCCAACACCAATAGTGAGCAGTTCTTC. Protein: CASSVGSNTNSEQFF.

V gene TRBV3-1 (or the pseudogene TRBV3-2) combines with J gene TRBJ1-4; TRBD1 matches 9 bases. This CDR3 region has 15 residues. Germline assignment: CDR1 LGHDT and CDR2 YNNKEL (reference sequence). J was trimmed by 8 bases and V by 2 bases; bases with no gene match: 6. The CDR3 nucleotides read TGTGCCAGCAGCCAAACCGGGACAGGGCGGGAAAAACTGTTTTTT. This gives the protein CASSQTGTGREKLFF.